These T cell receptor beta chains were read from a single sample in a study of shared clonotypes between healthy human individuals. Clones were read by immunoSEQ multiplex PCR, and TCRdb kept only the in-frame ones, dropping some. The sample yields more than 2 million clones, about 95% seen once. The material sequenced was naive CD8+ T cells sorted from blood. All receptors derive from a man between 18 and 35 years old in good health. Each CDR3 is given with its conserved first and last residue. The order of the fields is J gene, V gene, D gene, clone size, CDR3 DNA, CDR3 protein. The D gene is left open where the match is weak. Size is stated for part of the rows, as once, few or many counts, or as a class when the clone is expanded.

J gene: TRBJ2-3
V gene: TRBV19
D gene: TRBD2
clone size: NA
CDR3 DNA: TGTGCCAGTAGGCTCCAAGCGGGGGGCACAGATACGCAGTATTTT
CDR3 protein: CASRLQAGGTDTQYF

J gene: TRBJ1-6
V gene: TRBV25-1
D gene: NA
clone size: NA
CDR3 DNA: TGTGCCAAACCTAGGCAGGGTCCTGATTCACCCCTCCACTTT
CDR3 protein: CAKPRQGPDSPLHF

J gene: TRBJ2-1
V gene: TRBV7-2
D gene: NA
clone size: NA
CDR3 DNA: TGTGCCAGCAGCTTTGTCAAGCGGACCTCCTACAATGAGCAGTTCTTC
CDR3 protein: CASSFVKRTSYNEQFF

J gene: TRBJ1-4
V gene: TRBV5-1
D gene: NA
clone size: NA
CDR3 DNA: TGCGCCAGCAGCTTGGATGGGACCGAAAAACTGTTTTTT
CDR3 protein: CASSLDGTEKLFF

J gene: TRBJ2-1
V gene: TRBV9
D gene: NA
clone size: NA
CDR3 DNA: TGTGCCAGCAGCGTAGGTCTTGGGAGTTTAGCCTTGGGTGAGCAGTTCTTC
CDR3 protein: CASSVGLGSLALGEQFF

J gene: TRBJ2-6
V gene: TRBV7-3
D gene: NA
clone size: once
CDR3 DNA: TGTGCCAGCAGCTTAACTCGGGTCCCCTCTGGGGCCAACGTCCTGACTTTC
CDR3 protein: CASSLTRVPSGANVLTF

J gene: TRBJ2-7
V gene: TRBV2
D gene: NA
clone size: once
CDR3 DNA: TGTGCCAGCAGGGACACTTACTCCTACGAGCAGTACTTC
CDR3 protein: CASRDTYSYEQYF

J gene: TRBJ2-5
V gene: TRBV7-9
D gene: TRBD2
clone size: NA
CDR3 DNA: TGTGCCAGCAGCTCCTCGACTAGCAGAGAGACCCAGTACTTC
CDR3 protein: CASSSSTSRETQYF

J gene: TRBJ2-7
V gene: TRBV7-9
D gene: NA
clone size: NA
CDR3 DNA: TGTGCCAGCAGCTTAGCGGACAGCCCCTACGAGCAGTACTTC
CDR3 protein: CASSLADSPYEQYF

J gene: TRBJ2-1
V gene: TRBV11-2
D gene: NA
clone size: NA
CDR3 DNA: TGTGCCAGCAGCCCACAAGTGGGGGTCACCTACAATGAGCAGTTCTTC
CDR3 protein: CASSPQVGVTYNEQFF

J gene: TRBJ2-3
V gene: TRBV15
D gene: NA
clone size: NA
CDR3 DNA: TGTGCCACCAGGCGCGGGGACCCGTACGGCACAGATACGCAGTATTTT
CDR3 protein: CATRRGDPYGTDTQYF

J gene: TRBJ2-7
V gene: TRBV6-5
D gene: NA
clone size: NA
CDR3 DNA: TGTGCCAGCACCCTGGGACCGGGCTCCTACGAGCAGTACTTC
CDR3 protein: CASTLGPGSYEQYF

J gene: TRBJ2-7
V gene: TRBV6-4
D gene: NA
clone size: NA
CDR3 DNA: TGTGCCAGCACCCCGCCCCCAGGGTTCTGGAGGTACGAGCAGTACTTC
CDR3 protein: CASTPPPGFWRYEQYF

J gene: TRBJ2-5
V gene: TRBV9
D gene: TRBD2
clone size: NA
CDR3 DNA: TGTGCCAGCAGCTCAGGACTAGCGGGGGGTCCGGGAGAGACCCAGTACTTC
CDR3 protein: CASSSGLAGGPGETQYF

J gene: TRBJ1-1
V gene: TRBV4-1
D gene: NA
clone size: NA
CDR3 DNA: TGCGCCAGCAGCCAGACAAAGGGTGGAGGGGGGTGGACTGAAGCTTTCTTT
CDR3 protein: CASSQTKGGGGWTEAFF

J gene: TRBJ2-7
V gene: TRBV11-2
D gene: NA
clone size: NA
CDR3 DNA: TGTGCCAGCAGCTATGAGGGCGCCGCCCTCTACGAGCAGTACTTC
CDR3 protein: CASSYEGAALYEQYF

J gene: TRBJ1-6
V gene: TRBV30
D gene: TRBD1
clone size: NA
CDR3 DNA: TGTGCCTGGGTAGCAGGGGGAGATTCACCCCTCCACTTT
CDR3 protein: CAWVAGGDSPLHF

J gene: TRBJ1-5
V gene: TRBV30
D gene: TRBD1
clone size: NA
CDR3 DNA: TGTGCCTGGAGTGCGGGACAGTCGGGTCAGCCCCAGCATTTT
CDR3 protein: CAWSAGQSGQPQHF

J gene: TRBJ2-5
V gene: TRBV27
D gene: NA
clone size: NA
CDR3 DNA: TGTGCCAGCAGTCCCGGGGTTGGAGAGACCCAGTACTTC
CDR3 protein: CASSPGVGETQYF

J gene: TRBJ2-5
V gene: TRBV7-9
D gene: NA
clone size: NA
CDR3 DNA: TGTGCCAGCAGCCCCCCGACTCCCCAAGAGACCCAGTACTTC
CDR3 protein: CASSPPTPQETQYF

J gene: TRBJ2-3
V gene: TRBV27
D gene: NA
clone size: NA
CDR3 DNA: TGTGCCAGCAGAAAGGAGGTGGGGGTTAGCACAGATACGCAGTATTTT
CDR3 protein: CASRKEVGVSTDTQYF

J gene: TRBJ2-7
V gene: TRBV6-1
D gene: NA
clone size: NA
CDR3 DNA: TGTGCCAGCAGTTCACAGAACTACGAGCAGTACTTC
CDR3 protein: CASSSQNYEQYF

J gene: TRBJ1-6
V gene: TRBV6-1
D gene: NA
clone size: few
CDR3 DNA: TGTGCCAGCAGGACGACAGAAGGTTCACCCCTCCACTTT
CDR3 protein: CASRTTEGSPLHF

J gene: TRBJ1-6
V gene: TRBV19
D gene: TRBD1
clone size: few
CDR3 DNA: TGTGCCAGTAGTATCTGGACAGGGGGCTCCTTACTGGCCCTCCACTTT
CDR3 protein: CASSIWTGGSLLALHF

J gene: TRBJ2-3
V gene: TRBV9
D gene: TRBD2
clone size: NA
CDR3 DNA: TGTGCCAGCAGCCCCCGTCTAGCGGGAGAATCGGCAGATACGCAGTATTTT
CDR3 protein: CASSPRLAGESADTQYF

J gene: TRBJ2-7
V gene: TRBV7-9
D gene: TRBD2
clone size: NA
CDR3 DNA: TGTGCCAGCAGACCCCCTGCGGGACTAGCGATCATCGGGCAGTACTTC
CDR3 protein: CASRPPAGLAIIGQYF